The clone carrying this TCR beta chain appeared a few times. Its antigen is not known. This record belongs to a study of T cell responses to AZD1222 COVID-19 vaccine. Using immunoSEQ multiplex PCR, the repertoire was profiled, and TCRdb retains in-frame clones only, with some absent. Here the sample spans 110,000 to 150,000 clones, 80% to 90% being singletons. Overall study results and limits: As reported, nearly half of all spike-specific TCRs target variant regions that are unmutated. Vaccine-associated CD4 TCRs spanned spike, dominant at 160-218 and 743-854. Clonal diversity was possibly underestimated, and the donors were mostly white British, with more females. Repertoire sampling occurred only after the peak T cell response.

The source is an adult in good health. Material: peripheral blood, obtained on day 0 of AZD1222 vaccination.

CDR3 coding DNA: TGTGCCAGCAGGCCAACGTTGGGGGGTTATGAAAAACTGTTTTTT. Translating gives CASRPTLGGYEKLFF. The chain couples TRBV27 to TRBJ1-4; D might be TRBD1 (5 bases). Trimming shortened V by 6 bases and J by 6 bases, and 17 bases separated the two germline ends. Germline values: CDR1 MNHEY, CDR2 SMNVEV (reference sequence). This CDR3 comprises 15 residues.